Listed here are 9 T cell receptor beta chains from one sample, sequenced in a study of post-analysis software for immune sequencing data. Study conclusions and caveats: Comparison of patients with controls showed a handful of TRBV segments more frequent in patients, TRBV5-6, TRBV5-1 and TRBV20-1 among them.

Unique molecular identifiers had been added to the TCR beta cDNA libraries. TCRdb reprocessed the PCR reads via MiXCR and lists one record per CDR3 protein. Found here are fewer than 550,000 distinct CDR3 sequences, approximately 34% of them singletons; the top ten hold less than 6%. Their target antigens are unknown. The sample was blood. These receptors all come from a girl younger than 18 with multiple sclerosis.

This chain links TRBV7-9 with TRBJ1-4; D perhaps matches TRBD1 (5 bases). This CDR3 contains 15 residues. Deletions cut 7 bases from V and 5 bases from J, with 17 bases between. Germline CDR1 is SEHNR and CDR2 is FQNEAQ (reference sequence). CDR3 loop: CASTPPAWGNEKLFF. In DNA form, the CDR3 reads TGTGCCAGCACCCCCCCTGCGTGGGGGAATGAAAAACTGTTTTTT. The complete variable domain, with remaining parts taken from reference TRBV7-9 and TRBJ1-4, reads DTGVSQNPRHKITKRGQNVTFRCDPISEHNRLYWYRQTLGQGPEFLTYFQNEAQLEKSRLLSDRFSAERPKGSFSTLEIQRTEQGDSAMYLCASTPPAWGNEKLFFGSGTQLSVL.

This clonotype was seen only a few times. This sequence joins TRBV12-3 or TRBV12-4 and TRBJ2-6; a weak D match, TRBD1 (5 bases). V lost 3 bases and J lost 3, with 12 bases in between. CDR3 length: 16 residues. CDR3 coding DNA: TGTGCCAGCAGTTTGGGGCAGACCTTTGGGGCCAACGTCCTGACTTTC. Translated, it gives CASSLGQTFGANVLTF.

The table lists this clonotype with a count of one. The chain joins TRBV13 to TRBJ2-3; the match to TRBD1 covers 10 bases. The ends lost 3 bases at V and 0 bases at J; junction bases unmatched: 6. The germline CDR1 and CDR2 sequences are PRHDT and FYEKMQ (reference sequence). The CDR3 is 17 residues long. CDR3 loop: CASSFRDRGTSTDTQYF. CDR3 nucleotide sequence: TGTGCCAGCAGCTTCCGGGACAGGGGTACCAGCACAGATACGCAGTATTTT.

This clonotype occurred a few times. The chain combines TRBV9 with TRBJ1-2; D gene unclear. The CDR3 spans 14 residues. Germline lookup yields CDR1 SGDLS and CDR2 YYNGEE. V was clipped by 0 bases and J by 2 bases, with 8 bases between them. The CDR3 DNA sequence: TGTGCCAGCAGCGTAGCCCCGGACAACTATGGCTACACCTTC. It encodes CASSVAPDNYGYTF.

The V gene is TRBV12-3 or TRBV12-4, the J gene TRBJ2-3; the D is unclear. The CDR3 loop spans 14 amino acids. With 5 bases removed from V and 2 bases from J, the gap between germline ends came to 11 bases. CDR3 loop: CASSPLGITDTQYF. The CDR3 DNA sequence: TGTGCCAGCAGTCCACTGGGGATCACAGATACGCAGTATTTT.

The chain has TRBV6-6 and TRBJ2-5; no clear D gene. CDR3 length: 13 residues. Germline assignment: CDR1 MNHNY and CDR2 SVGAGI (reference sequence). Between the trimmed V and J ends, which lost 8 bases and 4 bases, there was a span of 14 bases. CDR3 amino acids: CASAGGTLETQYF. The CDR3 DNA reads as TGTGCCAGCGCTGGCGGAACACTAGAGACCCAGTACTTC.

The sample holds a few counts of this clonotype. The gene calls are TRBV20-1 and TRBJ2-1, with a possible D match to TRBD1 (5 bases). Germline V gene data show CDR1 as DFQATT and CDR2 as SNEGSKA (reference sequence). V dropped 3 bases and J dropped 2 bases, with 14 bases sitting between them. This CDR3 is 15 amino acids long. CDR3 sequence (DNA): TGCAGTGCTAGTCCACCGGACAAGGCCTACAATGAGCAGTTCTTC. Translating gives CSASPPDKAYNEQFF.

The V call is TRBV12-3 or TRBV12-4, the J call TRBJ2-1; D is unclear. The CDR3 covers 14 residues. Trimming shortened V by 10 bases and J by 0 bases, and 13 bases separated the two germline ends. In DNA form, the CDR3 reads TGTGCCACCCGTCCCCCGAGCTCCTACAATGAGCAGTTCTTC. Amino acid sequence: CATRPPSSYNEQFF.

J is TRBJ1-2 and V is TRBV5-4; unclear D gene. Germline loops: CDR1 SGHNT, CDR2 YYREEE (reference sequence). This CDR3 has 13 residues. V was trimmed by 3 bases and J by 8 bases, leaving 14 bases between them. The CDR3 spells CASSSGVDRGYTF. Written as DNA, the CDR3 is TGTGCCAGCAGCTCCGGGGTGGACCGCGGCTACACCTTC.